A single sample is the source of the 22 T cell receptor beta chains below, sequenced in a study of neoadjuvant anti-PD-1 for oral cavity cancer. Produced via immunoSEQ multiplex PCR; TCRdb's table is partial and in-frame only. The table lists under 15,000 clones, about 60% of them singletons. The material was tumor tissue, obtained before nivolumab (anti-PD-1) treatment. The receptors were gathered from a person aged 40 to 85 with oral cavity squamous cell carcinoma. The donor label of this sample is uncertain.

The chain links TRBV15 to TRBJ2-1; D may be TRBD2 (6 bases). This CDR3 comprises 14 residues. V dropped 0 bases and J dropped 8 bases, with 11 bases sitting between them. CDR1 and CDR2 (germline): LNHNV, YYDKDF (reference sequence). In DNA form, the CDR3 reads TGTGCCACCAGCAGAGATCGGGGGATCTATGAGCAGTTCTTC. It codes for CATSRDRGIYEQFF.

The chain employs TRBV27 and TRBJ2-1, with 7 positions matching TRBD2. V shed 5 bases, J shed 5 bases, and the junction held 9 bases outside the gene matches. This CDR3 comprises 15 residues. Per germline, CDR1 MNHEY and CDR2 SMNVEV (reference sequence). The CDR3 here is CASSRGSLWNNEQFF. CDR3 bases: TGTGCCAGCAGTCGCGGGAGTTTGTGGAACAATGAGCAGTTCTTC.

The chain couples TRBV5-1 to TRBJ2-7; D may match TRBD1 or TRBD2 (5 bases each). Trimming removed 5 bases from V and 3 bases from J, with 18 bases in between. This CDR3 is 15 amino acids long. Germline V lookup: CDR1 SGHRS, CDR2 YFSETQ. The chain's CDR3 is CASSAEPGPYYEQYF. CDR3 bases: TGCGCCAGCAGTGCTGAACCGGGACCGTACTACGAGCAGTACTTC.

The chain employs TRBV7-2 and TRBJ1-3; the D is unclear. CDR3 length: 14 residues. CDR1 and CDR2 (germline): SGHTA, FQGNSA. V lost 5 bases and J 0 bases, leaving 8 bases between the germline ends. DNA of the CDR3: TGTGCCAGCAGCCCTGGGCTCTCTGGAAACACCATATATTTT. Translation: CASSPGLSGNTIYF.

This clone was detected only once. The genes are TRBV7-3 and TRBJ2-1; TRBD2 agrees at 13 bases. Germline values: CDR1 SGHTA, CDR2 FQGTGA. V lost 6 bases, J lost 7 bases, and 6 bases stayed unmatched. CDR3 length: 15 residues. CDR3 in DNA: TGTGCCAGCAGGAAGACTAGCGGGAGGTGGAATGAGCAGTTCTTC. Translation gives CASRKTSGRWNEQFF.

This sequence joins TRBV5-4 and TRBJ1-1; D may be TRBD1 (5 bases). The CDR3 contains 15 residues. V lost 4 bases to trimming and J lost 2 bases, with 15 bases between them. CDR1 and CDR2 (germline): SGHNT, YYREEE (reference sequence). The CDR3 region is CASSPRGRGNTEAFF. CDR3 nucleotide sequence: TGTGCCAGCAGCCCCCGTGGTAGGGGAAACACTGAAGCTTTCTTT.

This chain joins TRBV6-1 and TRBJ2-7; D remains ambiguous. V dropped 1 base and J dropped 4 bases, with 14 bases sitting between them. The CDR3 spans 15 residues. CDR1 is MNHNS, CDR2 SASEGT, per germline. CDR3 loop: CASSEVSLGSYEQYF. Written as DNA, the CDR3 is TGTGCCAGCAGTGAAGTTAGTTTGGGTTCTTACGAGCAGTACTTC.

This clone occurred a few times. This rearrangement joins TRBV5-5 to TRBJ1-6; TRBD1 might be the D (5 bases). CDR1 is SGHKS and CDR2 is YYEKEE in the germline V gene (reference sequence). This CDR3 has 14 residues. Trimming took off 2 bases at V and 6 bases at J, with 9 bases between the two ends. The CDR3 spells CASSFQGSNSPLHF. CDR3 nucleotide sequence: TGTGCCAGCAGCTTTCAGGGTTCTAATTCACCCCTCCACTTT.

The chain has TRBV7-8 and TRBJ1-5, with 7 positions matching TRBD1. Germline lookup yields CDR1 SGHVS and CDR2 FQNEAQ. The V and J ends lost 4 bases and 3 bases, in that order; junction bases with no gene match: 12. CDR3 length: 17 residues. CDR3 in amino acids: CASSYPPGQQLNQPQHF. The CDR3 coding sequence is TGTGCCAGCAGCTACCCACCGGGACAGCAACTCAATCAGCCCCAGCATTTT.

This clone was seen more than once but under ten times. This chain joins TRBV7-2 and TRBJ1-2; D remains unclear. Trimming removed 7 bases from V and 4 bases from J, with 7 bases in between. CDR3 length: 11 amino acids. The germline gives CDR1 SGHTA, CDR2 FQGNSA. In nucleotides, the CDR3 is TGTGCCAGCACTCCGTTCTATGGCTACACCTTC. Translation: CASTPFYGYTF.

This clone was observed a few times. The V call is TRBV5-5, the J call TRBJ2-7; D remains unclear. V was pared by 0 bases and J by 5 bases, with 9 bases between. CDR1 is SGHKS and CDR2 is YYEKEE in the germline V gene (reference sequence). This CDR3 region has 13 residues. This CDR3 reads CASSLAYSDEQYF. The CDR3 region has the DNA TGTGCCAGCAGCTTGGCGTACAGTGACGAGCAGTACTTC.

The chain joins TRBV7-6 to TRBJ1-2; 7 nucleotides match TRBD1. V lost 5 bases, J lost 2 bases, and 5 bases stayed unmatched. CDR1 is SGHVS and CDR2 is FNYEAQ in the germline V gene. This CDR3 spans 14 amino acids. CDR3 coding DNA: TGTGCCAGCAGCCCCGGACAGGCGAACTATGGCTACACCTTC. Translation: CASSPGQANYGYTF. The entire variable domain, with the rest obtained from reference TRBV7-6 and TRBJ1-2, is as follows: GAGVSQSPRYKVTKRGQDVALRCDPISGHVSLYWYRQALGQGPEFLTYFNYEAQQDKSGLPNDRFSAERPEGSISTLTIQRTEQRDSAMYRCASSPGQANYGYTFGSGTRLTVV.

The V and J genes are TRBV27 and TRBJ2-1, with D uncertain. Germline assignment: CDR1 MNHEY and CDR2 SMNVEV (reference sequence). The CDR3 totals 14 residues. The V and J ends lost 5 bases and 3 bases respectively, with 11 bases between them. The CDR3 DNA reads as TGTGCCAGCAGTGAAGGGCCCAACTACAATGAGCAGTTCTTC. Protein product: CASSEGPNYNEQFF.

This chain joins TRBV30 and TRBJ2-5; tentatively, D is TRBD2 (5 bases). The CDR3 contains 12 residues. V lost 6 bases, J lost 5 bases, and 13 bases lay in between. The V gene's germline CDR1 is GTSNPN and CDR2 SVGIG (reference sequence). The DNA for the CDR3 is TGTGCCTGCGCCGGCGAGCGGGAGACCCAGTACTTC. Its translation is CACAGERETQYF.

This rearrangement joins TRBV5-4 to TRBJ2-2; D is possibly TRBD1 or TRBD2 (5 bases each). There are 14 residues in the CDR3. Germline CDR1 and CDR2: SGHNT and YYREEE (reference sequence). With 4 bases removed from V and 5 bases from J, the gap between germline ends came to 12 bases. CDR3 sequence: CASSPGATTGELFF. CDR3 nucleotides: TGTGCCAGCAGCCCCGGGGCGACAACCGGGGAGCTGTTTTTT.

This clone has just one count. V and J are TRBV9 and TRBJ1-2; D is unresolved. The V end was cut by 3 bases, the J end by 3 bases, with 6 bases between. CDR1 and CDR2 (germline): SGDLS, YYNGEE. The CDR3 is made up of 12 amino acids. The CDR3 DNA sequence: TGTGCCAGCAGCGCCGGGTACTATGGCTACACCTTC. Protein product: CASSAGYYGYTF.

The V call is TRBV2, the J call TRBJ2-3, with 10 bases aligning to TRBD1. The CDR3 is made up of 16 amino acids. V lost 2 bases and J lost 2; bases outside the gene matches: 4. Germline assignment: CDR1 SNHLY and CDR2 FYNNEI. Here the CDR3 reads CASSEMGQGITDTQYF. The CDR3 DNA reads TGTGCCAGCAGTGAAATGGGACAGGGGATCACAGATACGCAGTATTTT.

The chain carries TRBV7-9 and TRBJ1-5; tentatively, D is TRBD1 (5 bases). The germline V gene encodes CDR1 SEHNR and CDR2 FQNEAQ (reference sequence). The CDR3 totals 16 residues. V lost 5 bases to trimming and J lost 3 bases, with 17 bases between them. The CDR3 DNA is TGTGCCAGCAGCCACGAGAGCCGGGGGACCAATCAGCCCCAGCATTTT. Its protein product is CASSHESRGTNQPQHF.

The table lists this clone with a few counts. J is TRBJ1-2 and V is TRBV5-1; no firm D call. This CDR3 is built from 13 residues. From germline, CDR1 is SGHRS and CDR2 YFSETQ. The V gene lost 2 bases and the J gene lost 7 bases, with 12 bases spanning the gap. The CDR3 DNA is TGCGCCAGCAGCTTAGGGCCGGTGGGTGGCTACACCTTC. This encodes CASSLGPVGGYTF.

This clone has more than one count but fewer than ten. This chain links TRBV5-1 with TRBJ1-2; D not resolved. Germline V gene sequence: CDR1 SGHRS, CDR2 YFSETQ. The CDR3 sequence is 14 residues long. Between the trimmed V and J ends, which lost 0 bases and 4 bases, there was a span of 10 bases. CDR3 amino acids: CASSLGHLSYGYTF. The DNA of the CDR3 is TGCGCCAGCAGCTTGGGACACCTAAGCTATGGCTACACCTTC.

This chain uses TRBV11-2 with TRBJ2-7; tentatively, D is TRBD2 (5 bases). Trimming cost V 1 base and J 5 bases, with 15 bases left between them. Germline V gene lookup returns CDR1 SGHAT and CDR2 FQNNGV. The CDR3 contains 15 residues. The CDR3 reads CASSLGGSVWDEQYF. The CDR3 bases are TGTGCCAGCAGCTTAGGAGGGTCTGTCTGGGACGAGCAGTACTTC.

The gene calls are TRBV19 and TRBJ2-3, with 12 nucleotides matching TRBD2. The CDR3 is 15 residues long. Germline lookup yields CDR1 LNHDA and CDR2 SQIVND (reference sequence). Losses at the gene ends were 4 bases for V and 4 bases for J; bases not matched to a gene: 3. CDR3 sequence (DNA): TGTGCCAGTAGTAAGGGGACTAGCGGGCCAGATACGCAGTATTTT. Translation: CASSKGTSGPDTQYF.